Reported below is one T cell receptor beta chain. Produced via immunoSEQ multiplex PCR; TCRdb's table is partial and in-frame only. This sample has roughly 61,000 clones, with roughly 87% found just once. This sample was included in a study of OX40 agonist ivuxolimab in advanced cancers. There are 14 residues in the CDR3. V gave up 6 bases and J gave up 6 bases; unmatched junction bases: 10. CDR1 is LGHNT, CDR2 FRNRAP, per germline. This receptor was obtained from an adult with an advanced solid tumor such as melanoma, head and neck, liver or kidney cancer. This sequence joins TRBV12-5 and TRBJ1-2, with TRBD1 identical over 7 bases. Sequenced here: CD4+ or CD8+ T cells sorted from blood, sampled in a trial of the OX40 agonist ivuxolimab. This CDR3 reads CASGVGQPPHGYTF. CDR3 nucleotides: TGTGCTAGTGGCGTGGGACAGCCCCCGCATGGCTACACCTTC. Supplemented by reference TRBV12-5 and TRBJ1-2, the full variable domain reads DARVTQTPRHKVTEMGQEVTMRCQPILGHNTVFWYRQTMMQGLELLAYFRNRAPLDDSGMPKDRFSAEMPDATLATLKIQPSEPRDSAVYFCASGVGQPPHGYTFGSGTRLTVV.